The entry that follows covers one T cell receptor beta chain sequence. Its antigen is unknown. TCRdb reprocessed the RT-PCR reads with MiXCR, giving one entry per CDR3 protein. Here the sample spans about 190,000 distinct CDR3 sequences, about 15% being singletons. CDR1 and CDR2 from the germline V gene are MGHRA and YSYEKL. The ends lost 1 base at V and 0 bases at J; junction bases unmatched: 18. This CDR3 comprises 22 residues. This entry is derived from a study of response to subunit inactivated influenza vaccine. Regarding the study as a whole: Each seasonal influenza vaccination, the authors suggested, recruits few new T cells.

The material sequenced was CD8+ T cells sorted from PBMCs, taken roughly 5 days after vaccination. The sequence was obtained from a man aged 50 to 60 who received an inactivated influenza vaccine. The gene calls are TRBV4-1 and TRBJ2-7; 13 bases match TRBD2. DNA of the CDR3: TGCGCCAGCAGCCAAGCCGCTGGCTGGACTAGCGGGGGCCTTAGGAGCTCCTACGAGCAGTACTTC. Translation gives CASSQAAGWTSGGLRSSYEQYF.